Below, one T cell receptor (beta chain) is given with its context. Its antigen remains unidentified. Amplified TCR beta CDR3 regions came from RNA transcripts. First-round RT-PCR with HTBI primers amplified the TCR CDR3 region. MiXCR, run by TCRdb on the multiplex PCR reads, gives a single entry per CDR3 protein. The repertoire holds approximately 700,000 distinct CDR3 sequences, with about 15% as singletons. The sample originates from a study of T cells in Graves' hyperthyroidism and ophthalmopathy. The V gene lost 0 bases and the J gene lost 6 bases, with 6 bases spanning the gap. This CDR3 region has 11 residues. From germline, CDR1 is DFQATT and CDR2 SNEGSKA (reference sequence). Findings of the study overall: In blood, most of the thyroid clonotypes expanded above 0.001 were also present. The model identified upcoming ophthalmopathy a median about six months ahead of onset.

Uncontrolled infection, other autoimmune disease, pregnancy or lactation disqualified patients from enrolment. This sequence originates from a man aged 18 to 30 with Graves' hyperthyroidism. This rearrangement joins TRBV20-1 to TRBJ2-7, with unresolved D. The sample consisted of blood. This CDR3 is CSARERAEQYF. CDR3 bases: TGCAGTGCTAGAGAAAGAGCCGAGCAGTACTTC.